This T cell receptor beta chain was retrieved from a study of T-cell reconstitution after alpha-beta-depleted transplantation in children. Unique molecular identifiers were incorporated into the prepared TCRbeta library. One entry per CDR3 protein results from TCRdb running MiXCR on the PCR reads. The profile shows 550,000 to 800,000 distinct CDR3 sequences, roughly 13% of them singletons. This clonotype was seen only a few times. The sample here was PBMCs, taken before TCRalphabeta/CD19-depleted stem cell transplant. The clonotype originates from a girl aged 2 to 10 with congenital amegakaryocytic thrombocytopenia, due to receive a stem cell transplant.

In DNA, the CDR3 is TGTGCCAGCAGACACCGCGAGTACGAGCAGTACTTC. This encodes CASRHREYEQYF. This chain uses TRBV25-1 with TRBJ2-7; D call uncertain. Germline V gives CDR1 MGHDK, CDR2 SYGVNS. Trimming pared 6 bases from V and 4 bases from J, leaving 10 bases between. CDR3 length: 12 residues.